Listed here are 27 T cell receptor beta chains from one sample, sequenced in a study of T-cell reconstitution after alpha-beta-depleted transplantation in children. Preparing the TCRbeta library involved the use of unique molecular identifiers. TCRdb called the PCR reads again in MiXCR, with one record for every CDR3 protein. The table includes some 390,000 distinct CDR3 sequences, roughly 22% detected once. Sequences were derived from PBMCs from the stem cell graft donor, sampled from the stem cell graft. The origin of the receptors is a human donor who donated a stem cell graft to a child with acute myeloid leukemia.

In its sample, this clonotype was seen a few times. The chain links TRBV6-5 to TRBJ2-1; D not certain. The germline gives CDR1 MNHEY, CDR2 SVGAGI. The V end lost 6 bases, the J end lost 10 bases, and 13 bases lay between the germline ends. The CDR3 extends over 12 amino acids. CDR3 amino acids: CASSPDGWEQFF. CDR3 in DNA: TGTGCCAGCAGCCCGGATGGCTGGGAGCAGTTCTTC.

V gene TRBV28 combines with J gene TRBJ1-5; 8 positions match TRBD1. V shed 6 bases and J 0 bases; nucleotides not matched to a gene: 13. CDR1 and CDR2 from the germline V gene are MDHEN and SYDVKM. There are 18 residues in the CDR3. CDR3 in amino acids: CASRRDRMVGYSNQPQHF. CDR3 nucleotides: TGTGCCAGCAGACGGGACAGGATGGTCGGCTATAGCAATCAGCCCCAGCATTTT.

This clonotype has a handful of counts. The chain joins TRBV28 to TRBJ2-2; 12 bases match TRBD2. The CDR3 contains 19 residues. Germline loops: CDR1 MDHEN, CDR2 SYDVKM. The junction had 12 bases not matched to a gene; V was cut back by 6 bases and J by 1 base. This chain's CDR3 is CASRPTGLAGPQNTGELFF. The DNA for the CDR3 is TGTGCCAGCAGACCCACGGGACTAGCGGGTCCCCAGAACACCGGGGAGCTGTTTTTT.

Concerning this clonotype: The CDR3 ends on some other residue instead of the conserved phenylalanine or tryptophan, so this is likely a read error. The chain carries TRBV27 and TRBJ2-7; 7 bases line up with TRBD2. V lost 3 bases to trimming and J lost 3 bases; unmatched junction nucleotides: 8. The CDR3 covers 15 residues. Germline assignment: CDR1 MNHEY and CDR2 SMNVEV (reference sequence). The CDR3 protein is CASSFWAGVSYEQYY. In DNA form, the CDR3 reads TGTGCCAGCAGTTTTTGGGCGGGAGTCAGCTACGAGCAGTACTAC.

V is TRBV7-6 and J is TRBJ2-7; 8 bases agree with TRBD1. The CDR3 length is 17 residues. With V trimmed by 4 bases and J by 1 base, 12 bases remained unmatched. Germline lookup yields CDR1 SGHVS and CDR2 FNYEAQ. The CDR3, as DNA: TGTGCCAGCAGCTCAACCCCAGGGGGCGCAGGTTCCTACGAGCAGTACTTC. This encodes CASSSTPGGAGSYEQYF.

The genes are TRBV29-1 and TRBJ2-3; possible D gene TRBD1, 7 bases. The germline V gene encodes CDR1 SQVTM and CDR2 ANQGSEA. The germline V and J ends were trimmed by 3 bases and 5 bases, with 18 bases remaining between them. The CDR3 totals 15 residues. The DNA for the CDR3 is TGCAGCGTTGAGGACTACCGACAGGGAGGAGATACGCAGTATTTT. Translation: CSVEDYRQGGDTQYF.

For the CDR3, the DNA is TGTGCCAGCAGCACACCGGGACAGGGGAATAATGGCTACACCTTC. It specifies CASSTPGQGNNGYTF. The chain has TRBV5-4 and TRBJ1-2; 10 bases agree with TRBD1. V lost 4 bases and J lost 6; bases outside the gene matches: 9. Germline lookup yields CDR1 SGHNT and CDR2 YYREEE (reference sequence). CDR3 size: 15 residues.

This clonotype appeared a few times. The V and J genes are TRBV28 and TRBJ2-2, with 9 bases aligning to TRBD1. With V trimmed by 5 bases and J by 7 bases, 8 bases remained unmatched. Germline CDR1 reads MDHEN; CDR2 reads SYDVKM. The CDR3 runs 15 residues. The CDR3 sequence is CASSPLTGGSGELFF. In DNA, the CDR3 is TGTGCCAGCAGTCCCCTAACAGGGGGCAGCGGGGAGCTGTTTTTT.

This clonotype occurred many times. The V gene is TRBV7-9, the J gene TRBJ2-1; 8 bases line up with TRBD2. This CDR3 spans 15 amino acids. Germline-derived CDR1 and CDR2 are SEHNR and FQNEAQ (reference sequence). Trimming took 4 bases from V and 7 from J; bases not matched to a gene: 9. The CDR3 sequence is CASSSSGRRGNEQFF. As DNA, the CDR3 is TGTGCCAGCAGCTCCAGCGGGAGAAGGGGAAATGAGCAGTTCTTC. Based on the CDR3 plus reference TRBV7-9 and TRBJ2-1, the full variable domain is DTGVSQNPRHKITKRGQNVTFRCDPISEHNRLYWYRQTLGQGPEFLTYFQNEAQLEKSRLLSDRFSAERPKGSFSTLEIQRTEQGDSAMYLCASSSSGRRGNEQFFGPGTRLTVL.

This chain links TRBV5-1 with TRBJ1-4; 8 bases fit TRBD1. The CDR3 length is 14 residues. J was trimmed by 8 bases and V by 2 bases; bases with no gene match: 5. Germline V gene lookup returns CDR1 SGHRS and CDR2 YFSETQ. CDR3 DNA: TGCGCCAGCAGCTTCGGACAGGGATTCGAAAAACTGTTTTTT. This encodes CASSFGQGFEKLFF.

The chain couples TRBV12-3 or TRBV12-4 to TRBJ2-1, with 16 bases matching TRBD2. After removal of 5 bases from V and 1 base from J, the junction contained 5 bases not matched to a gene. The CDR3 runs to 18 residues. The CDR3 sequence: CASSPGTSGRGSYNEQFF. DNA of the CDR3: TGTGCCAGCAGTCCCGGGACTAGCGGGAGGGGGTCCTACAATGAGCAGTTCTTC.

This clonotype was counted only a few times. The chain is built from TRBV6-5 and TRBJ1-4; 7 bases match TRBD1. Germline CDR1 MNHEY, CDR2 SVGAGI. V was pared by 4 bases and J by 8 bases, with 10 bases of the junction left unmatched. This CDR3 is built from 15 residues. Here the CDR3 reads CASSFRGQRPEKLFF. The CDR3 nucleotides are TGTGCCAGCAGTTTCAGGGGACAGCGGCCCGAAAAACTGTTTTTT.

This clonotype was found a few times. V and J are TRBV29-1 and TRBJ2-1; D may match TRBD1 or TRBD2 (5 bases each). The CDR3 is 15 residues long. V shed 1 base and J shed 0 bases, with 10 bases lying between them. Germline lookup yields CDR1 SQVTM and CDR2 ANQGSEA. DNA of the CDR3: TGCAGCGTTGAAGCACGGGGCAGCTCCTACAATGAGCAGTTCTTC. Amino acids: CSVEARGSSYNEQFF.

A remark on this clonotype: A read error may be the cause here, since a much bigger clone is one base away. This chain joins TRBV29-1 and TRBJ2-3; 8 bases align to TRBD2. Germline loops: CDR1 SQVTM, CDR2 ANQGSEA. The CDR3 runs 13 residues. The V gene end was trimmed by 5 bases and the J gene end by 4 bases; junction bases not matched to a gene: 5. CDR3 sequence (DNA): TGCAGCGTTAAAAGAGCGGGAGCAGATACGCAGTATTTT. This codes for CSVKRAGADTQYF.

The rearrangement links TRBV19 to TRBJ2-7; TRBD1 aligns across 10 bases. Per the germline V gene, CDR1 is LNHDA and CDR2 is SQIVND (reference sequence). With 5 bases clipped from V and 3 bases from J, the junction kept 16 bases outside the gene matches. This CDR3 region has 18 residues. The CDR3 DNA reads TGTGCCAGTAGTCCGCGGGACAGGGGTTTTATATGGGACTACGAGCAGTACTTC. Translating gives CASSPRDRGFIWDYEQYF.

The V gene is TRBV5-1, the J gene TRBJ1-3; D is possibly TRBD1 (6 bases). V lost 4 bases, J lost 4 bases, and 15 bases lay in between. The CDR3 extends over 15 amino acids. Germline CDR1 and CDR2: SGHRS and YFSETQ. The CDR3 here is CASSRTGSFGNTIYF. CDR3 coding DNA: TGCGCCAGCAGCCGAACAGGGTCTTTCGGAAACACCATATATTTT. Looking up the rest from reference TRBV5-1 and TRBJ1-3 gives the full variable domain: KAGVTQTPRYLIKTRGQQVTLSCSPISGHRSVSWYQQTPGQGLQFLFEYFSETQRNKGNFPGRFSGRQFSNSRSEMNVSTLELGDSALYLCASSRTGSFGNTIYFGEGSWLTVV.

V gene TRBV12-3 or TRBV12-4 combines with J gene TRBJ2-2; unclear D gene. This CDR3 has 15 residues. V lost 2 bases and J 1 base, leaving 8 bases between the germline ends. The CDR3, as DNA: TGTGCCAGCAGTTTACGACCTCAGAACACCGGGGAGCTGTTTTTT. It codes for CASSLRPQNTGELFF.

V gene TRBV6-5 combines with J gene TRBJ2-1; D possibly corresponds to TRBD1 (6 bases). The ends were cut back, 7 bases at V and 10 bases at J, with 11 bases in the middle. CDR1 and CDR2 (germline): MNHEY, SVGAGI. The CDR3 is 11 residues long. The CDR3 DNA is TGTGCCAGCATTACAGGGACCGAGCAGTTCTTC. It encodes CASITGTEQFF.

This clonotype was seen only once. This chain links TRBV27 with TRBJ2-1; possibly TRBD1 for D (6 bases). Germline CDR1 and CDR2: MNHEY and SMNVEV (reference sequence). V was shortened by 6 bases and J by 3 bases, with 21 bases between the two germline ends. The CDR3 has 17 amino acids. CDR3 loop: CASSQDRRPMLYNEQFF. The CDR3 coding sequence is TGTGCCAGCAGCCAAGACAGGAGACCAATGCTCTACAATGAGCAGTTCTTC.

V usage is TRBV12-3 or TRBV12-4 and J usage is TRBJ2-1; D is unclear. The CDR3 covers 15 residues. V was pared by 6 bases and J by 0 bases, with 12 bases between. The CDR3 DNA reads as TGTGCCAGCAGCCCGCCCGGAAGCTCCTACAATGAGCAGTTCTTC. This gives the protein CASSPPGSSYNEQFF.

This clonotype was counted between two and nine times. The chain combines TRBV20-1 with TRBJ2-7, with 9 bases fitting TRBD1. V trimming: 0 bases; J trimming: 4 bases; junction bases outside the gene matches: 7. From germline, CDR1 is DFQATT and CDR2 SNEGSKA (reference sequence). The CDR3 extends over 15 amino acids. The CDR3 DNA is TGCAGTGCTAGAGATATGGACAGGGGCTGGTACGAGCAGTACTTC. Protein: CSARDMDRGWYEQYF.

The rearrangement links TRBV5-5 to TRBJ2-1; D unclear. V dropped 2 bases and J dropped 10 bases, with 7 bases sitting between them. This CDR3 has 11 residues. CDR1 and CDR2 (germline): SGHKS, YYEKEE (reference sequence). CDR3 in amino acids: CASSFGMEQFF. The CDR3 bases are TGTGCCAGCAGCTTCGGTATGGAGCAGTTCTTC.

In its sample, this clonotype was seen many times. This chain connects TRBV29-1 to TRBJ2-1; D might be TRBD1 (5 bases). The germline V and J ends were trimmed by 6 bases and 8 bases, with 17 bases remaining between them. Germline loops: CDR1 SQVTM, CDR2 ANQGSEA. This CDR3 region has 13 residues. CDR3 amino acids: CSVQMGQWDEQFF. The CDR3 DNA is TGCAGCGTCCAAATGGGGCAGTGGGATGAGCAGTTCTTC.

This clonotype showed up just a few times. The chain links TRBV2 to TRBJ2-3; D call uncertain. The CDR3 runs to 11 residues. V was shortened by 0 bases and J by 9 bases, with 4 bases between the two germline ends. Germline V gene data show CDR1 as SNHLY and CDR2 as FYNNEI. As DNA, the CDR3 is TGTGCCAGCAGTGAAGCGGACACGCAGTATTTT. Translated, it gives CASSEADTQYF.

This chain joins TRBV5-5 and TRBJ2-1; D is uncertain. The length of the CDR3 is 12 residues. V gave up 0 bases and J gave up 9 bases, with 7 bases separating them. Germline values: CDR1 SGHKS, CDR2 YYEKEE (reference sequence). In DNA form, the CDR3 reads TGTGCCAGCAGCTTGGACTGGGTTGAGCAGTTCTTC. Translated, it gives CASSLDWVEQFF.

J is TRBJ2-7 and V is TRBV28; 9 nucleotides agree with TRBD2. The CDR3 loop spans 17 amino acids. The V gene's germline CDR1 is MDHEN and CDR2 SYDVKM. Unmatched junction bases numbered 9, after V lost 2 bases and J lost 1 base. As DNA, the CDR3 is TGTGCCAGCAGTTTACTTTCTCCGGGACTAGCTTCCTACGAGCAGTACTTC. This translates into CASSLLSPGLASYEQYF.

This clonotype was observed a handful of times. The chain has TRBV9 and TRBJ1-5; 8 positions match TRBD1. The CDR3 spans 14 residues. Germline V gene lookup returns CDR1 SGDLS and CDR2 YYNGEE. V was clipped by 2 bases and J by 5 bases; unmatched bases: 3. The CDR3 reads CASSVGQGDQPQHF. The CDR3 nucleotides read TGTGCCAGCAGCGTCGGACAGGGAGATCAGCCCCAGCATTTT.